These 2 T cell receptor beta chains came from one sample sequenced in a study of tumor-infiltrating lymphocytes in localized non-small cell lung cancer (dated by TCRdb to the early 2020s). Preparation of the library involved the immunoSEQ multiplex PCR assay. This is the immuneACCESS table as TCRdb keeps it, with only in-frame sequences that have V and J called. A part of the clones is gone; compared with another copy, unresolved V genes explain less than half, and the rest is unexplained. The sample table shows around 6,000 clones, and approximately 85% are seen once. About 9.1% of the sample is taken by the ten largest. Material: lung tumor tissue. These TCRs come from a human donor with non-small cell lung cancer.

CDR3 nucleotides: TGTGCCAGCTCACAGAACCGTGGCTCCTACGAGCAGTACTTC. Amino acid sequence: CASSQNRGSYEQYF. The gene calls are TRBV18 and TRBJ2-7; D is uncertain. The germline V gene encodes CDR1 KGHSH and CDR2 LQKENI. The CDR3 spans 14 residues. Trimming shortened V by 4 bases and J by 0 bases, and 10 bases separated the two germline ends.

This chain's CDR3 is CASRLQALNTEAFF. As DNA, the CDR3 is TGCGCCAGCAGGTTACAGGCCCTCAACACTGAAGCTTTCTTT. The rearrangement uses TRBV5-1 and TRBJ1-1; D perhaps matches TRBD1 (5 bases). Germline V lookup: CDR1 SGHRS, CDR2 YFSETQ. V was shortened by 5 bases and J by 2 bases, with 13 bases between the two germline ends. This CDR3 comprises 14 residues. Filled out from reference TRBV5-1 and TRBJ1-1, the complete variable domain reads KAGVTQTPRYLIKTRGQQVTLSCSPISGHRSVSWYQQTPGQGLQFLFEYFSETQRNKGNFPGRFSGRQFSNSRSEMNVSTLELGDSALYLCASRLQALNTEAFFGQGTRLTVV.